The source of this T cell receptor (beta chain) is a study of CD8+ T cells in alopecia areata. Across the whole study: Tofacitinib exposure lasted 6 to 18 months, followed by 6 months off drug.

This clone was found once. Its antigen is unidentified. Findings and limits, study-wide: Scalp samples also yield sequences of resident alphabeta T cells from normal skin. It was lesional scalp, especially alopecia totalis/universalis, that showed higher clonality than normal scalp. Scalp clonality and expanded CD8+ clones among the top 100 were significantly decreased by tofacitinib.

The sequencing template was cDNA reverse transcribed from extracted RNA. Method: immunoSEQ multiplex PCR; TCRdb's copy keeps in-frame clones and lacks some. The table shows 35,000 to 45,000 clones, with roughly 92% occurring only once. Germline V gene lookup returns CDR1 LNHDA and CDR2 SQIVND (reference sequence). This CDR3 is built from 11 residues. V was clipped by 5 bases and J by 5 bases, with 4 bases between them. Treatment described: oral pan-JAK inhibitor, 5-10 mg twice daily. The chain couples TRBV19 to TRBJ2-1; D remains unclear. The sequence was obtained from a human donor with alopecia areata. The starting material was CD8+ T cells sorted from blood, obtained at week 24, from a patient treated with tofacitinib. This CDR3 is CASSLDNEQFF. CDR3 DNA: TGTGCCAGTAGTTTGGACAATGAGCAGTTCTTC.